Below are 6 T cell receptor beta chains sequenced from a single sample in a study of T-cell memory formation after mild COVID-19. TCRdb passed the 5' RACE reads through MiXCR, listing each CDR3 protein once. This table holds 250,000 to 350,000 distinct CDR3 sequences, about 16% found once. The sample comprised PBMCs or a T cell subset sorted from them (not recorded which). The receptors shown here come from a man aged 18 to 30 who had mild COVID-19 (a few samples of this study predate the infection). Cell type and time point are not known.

The CDR3 DNA sequence: TGTGCTAGTGGTCGATCTGAGCAGTTCTTC. This encodes CASGRSEQFF. The rearrangement joins TRBV12-5 to TRBJ2-1; D not resolved. Germline V gives CDR1 LGHNT, CDR2 FRNRAP. V was clipped by 5 bases and J by 9 bases, with 5 bases between them. This CDR3 comprises 10 residues. The entire variable domain, with the rest obtained from reference TRBV12-5 and TRBJ2-1, is as follows: DARVTQTPRHKVTEMGQEVTMRCQPILGHNTVFWYRQTMMQGLELLAYFRNRAPLDDSGMPKDRFSAEMPDATLATLKIQPSEPRDSAVYFCASGRSEQFFGPGTRLTVL.

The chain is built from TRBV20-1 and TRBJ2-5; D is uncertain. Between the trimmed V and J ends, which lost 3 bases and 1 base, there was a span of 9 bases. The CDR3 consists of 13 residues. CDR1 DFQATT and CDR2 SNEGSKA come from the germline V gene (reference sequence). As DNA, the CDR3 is TGCAGTGCTAGGTGGGCAGGCCAAGAGACCCAGTACTTC. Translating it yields CSARWAGQETQYF.

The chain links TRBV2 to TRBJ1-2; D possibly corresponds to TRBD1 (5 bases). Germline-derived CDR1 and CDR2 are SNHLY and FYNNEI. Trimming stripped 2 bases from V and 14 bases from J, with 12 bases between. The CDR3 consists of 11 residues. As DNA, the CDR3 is TGTGCCAGCAGTGAATTCCGGGGCAGTACCTTC. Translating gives CASSEFRGSTF.

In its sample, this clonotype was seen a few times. CDR3 region: CASESTVNTEAFF. DNA for the CDR3: TGTGCCAGCGAGTCGACAGTGAACACTGAAGCTTTCTTT. This chain uses TRBV4-2 with TRBJ1-1; a possible D gene is TRBD1 (5 bases). Deletions cut 8 bases from V and 0 bases from J, with 10 bases between. The CDR3 is 13 amino acids. Germline-derived CDR1 and CDR2 are LGHNA and YNFKEQ.

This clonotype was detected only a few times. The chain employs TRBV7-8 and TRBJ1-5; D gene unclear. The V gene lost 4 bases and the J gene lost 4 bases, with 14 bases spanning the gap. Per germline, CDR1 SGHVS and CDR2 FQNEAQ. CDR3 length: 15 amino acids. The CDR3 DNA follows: TGTGCCAGCAGCTCCTACGACCCCGGGAATCAGCCCCAGCATTTT. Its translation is CASSSYDPGNQPQHF.

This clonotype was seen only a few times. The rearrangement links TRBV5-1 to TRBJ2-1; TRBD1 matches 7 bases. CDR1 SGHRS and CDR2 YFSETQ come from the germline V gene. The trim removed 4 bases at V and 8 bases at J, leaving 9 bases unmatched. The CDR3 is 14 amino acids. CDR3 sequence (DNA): TGCGCCAGCAGCCCGGGACAGTGGTTTGATGAGCAGTTCTTC. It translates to CASSPGQWFDEQFF. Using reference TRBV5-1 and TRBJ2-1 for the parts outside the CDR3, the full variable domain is KAGVTQTPRYLIKTRGQQVTLSCSPISGHRSVSWYQQTPGQGLQFLFEYFSETQRNKGNFPGRFSGRQFSNSRSEMNVSTLELGDSALYLCASSPGQWFDEQFFGPGTRLTVL.